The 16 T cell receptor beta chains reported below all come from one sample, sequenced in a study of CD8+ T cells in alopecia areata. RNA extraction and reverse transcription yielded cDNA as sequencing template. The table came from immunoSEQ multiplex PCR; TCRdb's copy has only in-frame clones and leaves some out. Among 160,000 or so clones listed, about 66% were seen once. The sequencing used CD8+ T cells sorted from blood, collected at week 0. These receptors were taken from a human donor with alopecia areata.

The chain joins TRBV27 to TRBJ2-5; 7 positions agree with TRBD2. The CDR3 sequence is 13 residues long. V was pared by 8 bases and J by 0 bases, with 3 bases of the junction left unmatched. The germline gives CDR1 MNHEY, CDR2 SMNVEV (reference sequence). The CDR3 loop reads CASWGGNQETQYF. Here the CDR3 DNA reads TGTGCCAGCTGGGGAGGGAACCAAGAGACCCAGTACTTC.

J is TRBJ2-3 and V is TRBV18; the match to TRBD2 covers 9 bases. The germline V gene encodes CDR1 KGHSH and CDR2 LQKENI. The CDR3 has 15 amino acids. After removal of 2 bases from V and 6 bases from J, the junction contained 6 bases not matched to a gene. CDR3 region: CASSPSGGPYDTQYF. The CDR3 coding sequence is TGTGCCAGCTCACCAAGCGGGGGGCCCTATGATACGCAGTATTTT.

The CDR3 bases are TGCGCCAGCAGCCCCCCGACGCGACCCCCGAAGAAACTGTTTTTT. Translated: CASSPPTRPPKKLFF. The chain links TRBV5-1 to TRBJ1-4; D gene uncertain. Germline loops: CDR1 SGHRS, CDR2 YFSETQ. Deletions cut 4 bases from V and 11 bases from J, with 21 bases between. This CDR3 is 15 amino acids long.

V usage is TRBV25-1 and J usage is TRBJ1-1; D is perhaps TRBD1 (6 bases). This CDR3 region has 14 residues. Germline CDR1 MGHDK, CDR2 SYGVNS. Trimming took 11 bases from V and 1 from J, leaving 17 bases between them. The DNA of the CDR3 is TGTGCCTCATCGACAGGATGGGAGAACACTGAAGCTTTCTTT. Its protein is CASSTGWENTEAFF.

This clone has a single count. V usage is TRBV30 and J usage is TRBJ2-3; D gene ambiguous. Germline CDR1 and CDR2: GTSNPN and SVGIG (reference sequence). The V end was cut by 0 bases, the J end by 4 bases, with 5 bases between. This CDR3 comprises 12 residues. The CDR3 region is CAWSVRADTQYF. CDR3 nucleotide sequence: TGTGCCTGGAGTGTAAGGGCAGATACGCAGTATTTT.

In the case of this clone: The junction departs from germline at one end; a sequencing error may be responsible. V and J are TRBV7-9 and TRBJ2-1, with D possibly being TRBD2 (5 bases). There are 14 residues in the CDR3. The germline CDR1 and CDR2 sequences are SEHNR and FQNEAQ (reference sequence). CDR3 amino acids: CASSLANPYNEQFF. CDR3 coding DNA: TGTGCCAGCAGCCTAGCAAATCCCTACAATGAGCAGTTCTTC.

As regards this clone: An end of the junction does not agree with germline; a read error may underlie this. The CDR3 bases are TGTGCTAGCACCCCCCCGACGGGTTACGAGCAGTACTTC. Translation gives CASTPPTGYEQYF. V usage is TRBV7-7 and J usage is TRBJ2-7; D unresolved. The CDR3 sequence is 13 residues long. The germline CDR1 and CDR2 sequences are SSHAT and FNYEAQ (reference sequence).

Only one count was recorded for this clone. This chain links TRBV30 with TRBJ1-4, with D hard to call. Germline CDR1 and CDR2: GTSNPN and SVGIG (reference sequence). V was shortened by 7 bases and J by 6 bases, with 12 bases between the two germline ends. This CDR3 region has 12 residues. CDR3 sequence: CASTQVDEKLFF. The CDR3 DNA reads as TGTGCCTCAACCCAAGTAGATGAAAAACTGTTTTTT.

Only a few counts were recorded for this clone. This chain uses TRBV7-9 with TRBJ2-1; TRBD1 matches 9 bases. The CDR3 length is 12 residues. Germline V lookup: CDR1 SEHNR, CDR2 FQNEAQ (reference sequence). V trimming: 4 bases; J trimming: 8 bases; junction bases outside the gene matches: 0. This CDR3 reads CASSWTGDEQFF. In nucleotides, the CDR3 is TGTGCCAGCAGCTGGACAGGGGATGAGCAGTTCTTC.

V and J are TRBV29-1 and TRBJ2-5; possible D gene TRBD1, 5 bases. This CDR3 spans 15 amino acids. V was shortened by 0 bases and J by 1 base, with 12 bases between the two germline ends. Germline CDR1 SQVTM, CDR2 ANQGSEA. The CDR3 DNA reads TGCAGCGTTGAAGATTCTCCGCAGGGCCAAGAGACCCAGTACTTC. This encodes CSVEDSPQGQETQYF.

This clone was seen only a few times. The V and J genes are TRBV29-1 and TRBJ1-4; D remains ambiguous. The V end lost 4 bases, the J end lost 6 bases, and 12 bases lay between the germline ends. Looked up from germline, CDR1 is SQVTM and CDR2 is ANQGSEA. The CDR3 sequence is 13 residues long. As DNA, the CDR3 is TGCAGCGTTGTCAGACGCCTAGATGAAAAACTGTTTTTT. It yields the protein CSVVRRLDEKLFF.

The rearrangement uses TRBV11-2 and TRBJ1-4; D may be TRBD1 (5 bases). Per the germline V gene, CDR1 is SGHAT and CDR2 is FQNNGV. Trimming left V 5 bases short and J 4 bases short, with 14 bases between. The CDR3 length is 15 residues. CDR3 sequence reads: CASSLRDANNEKLFF. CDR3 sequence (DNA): TGTGCCAGCAGCCTCCGGGACGCAAATAATGAAAAACTGTTTTTT.

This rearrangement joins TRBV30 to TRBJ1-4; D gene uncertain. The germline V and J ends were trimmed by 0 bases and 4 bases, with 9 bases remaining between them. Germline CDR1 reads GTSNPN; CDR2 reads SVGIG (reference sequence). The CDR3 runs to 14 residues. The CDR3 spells CAWSVRGLNEKLFF. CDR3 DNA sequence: TGTGCCTGGAGTGTACGGGGTCTTAATGAAAAACTGTTTTTT. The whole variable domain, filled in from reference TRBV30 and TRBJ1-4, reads SQTIHQWPATLVQPVGSPLSLECTVEGTSNPNLYWYRQAAGRGLQLLFYSVGIGQISSEVPQNLSASRPQDRQFILSSKKLLLSDSGFYLCAWSVRGLNEKLFFGSGTQLSVL.

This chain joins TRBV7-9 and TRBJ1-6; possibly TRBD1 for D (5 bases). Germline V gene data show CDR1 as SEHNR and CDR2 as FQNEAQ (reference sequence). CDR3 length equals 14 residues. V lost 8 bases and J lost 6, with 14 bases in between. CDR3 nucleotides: TGTGCCAGCGGACCCGGGACCGCTAATTCACCCCTCCACTTT. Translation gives CASGPGTANSPLHF.

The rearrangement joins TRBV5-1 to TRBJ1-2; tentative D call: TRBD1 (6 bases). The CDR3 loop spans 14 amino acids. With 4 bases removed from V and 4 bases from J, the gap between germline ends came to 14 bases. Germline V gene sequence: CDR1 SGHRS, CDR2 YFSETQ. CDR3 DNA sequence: TGCGCCAGCAGCGAACCCGGGACAACCTATGGCTACACCTTC. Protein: CASSEPGTTYGYTF.

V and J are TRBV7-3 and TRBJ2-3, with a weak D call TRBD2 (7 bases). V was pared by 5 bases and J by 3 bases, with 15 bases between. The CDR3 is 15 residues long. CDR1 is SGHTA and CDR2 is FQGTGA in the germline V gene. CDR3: CASSALGGPTDTQYF. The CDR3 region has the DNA TGTGCCAGCAGCGCACTGGGGGGGCCAACAGATACGCAGTATTTT.